The sample holds a few counts of the clone carrying this TCR beta chain. The antigen remains undetermined. Germline CDR1 MNHEY, CDR2 SMNVEV (reference sequence). The CDR3 is made up of 12 amino acids. V shed 5 bases and J shed 6 bases, with 7 bases lying between them. This sample was taken from a study of T cells in localized non-small cell lung cancer. The assay was immunoSEQ multiplex PCR, and TCRdb's table has in-frame clones only and misses some. Among tens of thousands of clones listed, around 83% were seen once. Study outcomes and limitations: A median of approximately 50 of the top 100 tumor clones appeared in adjacent lung, which was paired and uninvolved. The greatest T cell clonality was found in uninvolved adjacent lung (higher than in tumor). The study linked higher blood T cell density to longer overall survival.

The sample consisted of PBMCs, taken before any cancer treatment. The chain has TRBV27 and TRBJ1-4; D gene ambiguous. The TCR sequence derives from a man aged 35-75 years with stage II lung adenocarcinoma. Here the CDR3 reads CASSLWHEKLFF. The CDR3 nucleotides are TGTGCCAGCAGTCTTTGGCATGAAAAACTGTTTTTT.